This paragraph reports one T cell receptor beta chain. Its matching antigen is unknown. The read ends 3 residues shy of where the CDR3 ends; the end is completed using the germline J gene. The V end lost 5 bases, the J end lost 5 bases, and 16 bases lay between the germline ends. Germline V gives CDR1 SGHRS, CDR2 YFSETQ. This CDR3 is 15 amino acids long. The data stem from a study of T cells in women clearing cervical HPV infection. Study-wide results and caveats: Timing of associations relative to infection is unclear; T-cell subsets were not isolated.

The data were produced by immunoSEQ multiplex PCR, yet TCRdb's version contains in-frame clones alone and is incomplete. This table holds about 26,000 clones. The sample taken for sequencing was blood buffy coat. The V call is TRBV5-1, the J call TRBJ2-2; D is possibly TRBD2 (5 bases). The receptor's source is a woman between 18 and 70 years old with a cervical HPV16 infection that either progressed to CIN3+ or cleared (not recorded which). This chain's CDR3 is CASSYYGSGTGELFF. The CDR3 bases that were read are TGCGCCAGCAGTTACTACGGGTCGGGGACCGGGGAG.